This entry features one T cell receptor beta chain sequence. These data come from a study of shared clonotypes between healthy human individuals. This CDR3 has 15 residues. Germline V CDR1 and CDR2: SGHTS, YDEGEE. V was clipped by 4 bases and J by 4 bases; unmatched bases: 8. The assay was run at deep level. Produced via immunoSEQ multiplex PCR; TCRdb's table is partial and in-frame only. The table has about 640,000 clones, 72% seen once; the top ten hold about 1.8%. The receptor's source is a woman in her thirties in good health. Sequencing was carried out using memory CD4+ T cells sorted from blood. Subset meaning: CD45RA-negative fraction. The chain is built from TRBV5-8 and TRBJ1-5; 7 bases map to TRBD1. The CDR3 sequence is CASSPGDRRNQPQHF. As DNA, the CDR3 is TGTGCCAGCAGCCCGGGGGACAGAAGGAATCAGCCCCAGCATTTT.